Shown below are 5 T cell receptor beta chains from a single sample sequenced in a study of read filtering for tumor transcriptome and immune sequencing. Molecular barcoded adaptors covering alpha/delta and beta/gamma chains were used on roughly 370 ng RNA. From the reads, TCRdb called clonotypes with MiXCR, one entry per CDR3 protein. The repertoire holds more than 35,000 distinct CDR3 sequences, with about 10% as singletons. Sequenced material: a population of CD138-negative cells sorted from bone marrow. These receptors came from a donor aged 40 or over with multiple myeloma.

This clonotype was observed many times. The rearrangement uses TRBV11-3 and TRBJ1-4; D call uncertain. The germline gives CDR1 SGHNT, CDR2 YENEEA. The CDR3 has 14 amino acids. Between the trimmed V and J ends, which lost 3 bases and 0 bases, there was a span of 5 bases. CDR3 in DNA: TGTGCCAGCAGCTTGGGAACAACTAATGAAAAACTGTTTTTT. It yields the protein CASSLGTTNEKLFF.

This clonotype was observed a few times. The V call is TRBV5-6, the J call TRBJ1-3; D uncertain. Germline CDR1 and CDR2: SGHDT and YYEEEE. V was clipped by 4 bases and J by 0 bases, with 11 bases between them. The CDR3 sequence is 15 residues long. The CDR3 DNA follows: TGTGCCAGCAGCATAGGACGGATCTCTGGAAACACCATATATTTT. This translates into CASSIGRISGNTIYF.

This clonotype came up many times. The chain uses TRBV29-1 and TRBJ2-1, with 7 bases matching TRBD1. The germline V gene has CDR1 SQVTM and CDR2 ANQGSEA. CDR3 length: 14 amino acids. After removal of 2 bases from V and 0 bases from J, the junction contained 1 base not matched to a gene. CDR3 sequence: CSVENRGSYNEQFF. The CDR3 DNA reads as TGCAGCGTTGAAAACAGGGGCTCCTACAATGAGCAGTTCTTC.

This clonotype was observed many times. The CDR3 is CASSLVGYTEAFF. Written as DNA, the CDR3 is TGTGCCAGCAGCTTAGTGGGGTACACTGAAGCTTTCTTT. V gene TRBV27 combines with J gene TRBJ1-1; D gene ambiguous. Trimming took 6 bases from V and 3 from J, leaving 11 bases between them. This CDR3 has 13 residues. Germline V gene sequence: CDR1 MNHEY, CDR2 SMNVEV (reference sequence).

This clonotype was picked up many times. The V call is TRBV5-4, the J call TRBJ2-6; a weak D match, TRBD1 (6 bases). Per the germline V gene, CDR1 is SGHNT and CDR2 is YYREEE (reference sequence). This CDR3 is 13 amino acids long. With 4 bases removed from V and 8 bases from J, the gap between germline ends came to 10 bases. The CDR3 spells CASSHRETNVLTF. DNA for the CDR3: TGTGCCAGCAGCCACAGGGAAACCAACGTCCTGACTTTC.